The clone carrying this T cell receptor (beta chain) was seen more than once but under ten times. Its cognate antigen is unknown. Germline V lookup: CDR1 MNHEY, CDR2 SMNVEV (reference sequence). Trimming pared 8 bases from V and 8 bases from J, leaving 15 bases between. This CDR3 region has 12 residues. This sample was included in a study of Graves' ophthalmopathy and Graves' hyperthyroidism. In the study overall: The collection of peripheral blood took place at initial diagnosis, before any treatment. Study-level results: Ophthalmopathy progression cases were predicted by the model with about 70% sensitivity and around 72% specificity. A classifier, a 13-signature model, separated ophthalmopathy from stable hyperthyroidism with more than 85% sensitivity and around 83% specificity.

The authors amplified TCR beta CDR3 regions, and they did so from RNA transcripts for repertoire sequencing. Second-round multiplex PCR followed a first-round RT-PCR using HTBI primers. Via MiXCR, TCRdb re-called the multiplex PCR reads, giving one row per CDR3 protein. The table shows almost 750,000 distinct CDR3 sequences, with about 44% occurring only once. This sequence originates from an adult man with Graves' ophthalmopathy. The specimen was peripheral blood. The chain is built from TRBV27 and TRBJ1-2, with D maybe TRBD1 (6 bases). CDR3: CASGPNRAGYTF. CDR3 sequence (DNA): TGTGCCAGCGGACCTAACAGGGCCGGCTACACCTTC.